The following is a T cell receptor (beta chain) sequence with its context. The antigen remains undetermined. Trimming removed 8 bases from V and 10 bases from J; junction bases left unmatched: 10. The CDR3 has 14 amino acids. CDR1 and CDR2 (germline): GTSNPN, SVGIG (reference sequence). TCRB transcripts that were expressed got sequenced, as all of the isolated RNA had been reverse transcribed. The repertoire was sequenced with immunoSEQ multiplex PCR; TCRdb's copy has only in-frame clones and lacks some. The sample includes roughly 150,000 clones, 10% of them seen just once. This record belongs to a study of beta chain features in type 1 diabetes. Study conclusions and caveats: Significant though moderate, a shortening of TCRB CDR3s appeared in all four CD4+ subsets of Type 1 diabetes patients.

This clonotype was sampled from a man aged 25 to 40 with type 1 diabetes. Sequencing was done on a sample of central memory CD4+ T cells from blood. The chain joins TRBV30 to TRBJ2-1; 14 bases are shared with TRBD2. The DNA of the CDR3 is TGTGCCGGGAAGGGACTAGCGGGAGTGGGGGAGCAGTTCTTC. Translated: CAGKGLAGVGEQFF.